Listed below are T cell receptor beta chains from one sample, sequenced in a study of blood T cell repertoires in COVID-19. Libraries were prepared by immunoSEQ multiplex PCR; TCRdb keeps only in-frame clonotypes and omits some of them. Of roughly 230,000 clones in the sample, around 83% were seen once. Specimen: peripheral blood. The receptors stem from a man between 35 and 55 years old with active or convalescent COVID-19. Each CDR3 is given with its conserved first and last residue. A D gene is named only where the DNA matches it firmly. Not all rows give a size; the values are once, few, many and, for expanded clones, a class.

CDR3 protein	CDR3 DNA	V gene	CDR3 length	clone size	D gene	J gene
CASSMRPSAGTYNSPLHF	TGTGCCAGTAGTATGCGACCCTCGGCGGGCACCTATAATTCACCCCTCCACTTT	TRBV19	18	-	-	TRBJ1-6
CASSLQTGLAGQETQYF	TGCGCCAGCAGCTTGCAAACGGGACTAGCGGGGCAAGAGACCCAGTACTTC	TRBV5-1	17	-	TRBD2	TRBJ2-5
CASRETGVQPQHF	TGTGCCAGCAGGGAGACGGGGGTTCAGCCCCAGCATTTT	TRBV27	13	-	-	TRBJ1-5
CATSDPWTGGTGTGELFF	TGTGCCACCAGTGACCCCTGGACAGGGGGCACGGGCACCGGGGAGCTGTTTTTT	TRBV24-1	18	few	TRBD1	TRBJ2-2
CSVFPQSNTEAFF	TGCAGCGTTTTCCCACAGTCGAACACTGAAGCTTTCTTT	TRBV29-1	13	-	-	TRBJ1-1
CAWSVGGAEQYF	TGTGCCTGGAGTGTGGGAGGGGCCGAGCAGTACTTC	TRBV30	12	many	TRBD2	TRBJ2-7
CASSTGTDSYSNQPQHF	TGTGCCAGCAGTACCGGGACAGACTCTTATAGCAATCAGCCCCAGCATTTT	TRBV5-8	17	-	TRBD1	TRBJ1-5
CASSNLLGADNQPQHF	TGTGCCAGTAGTAACCTCCTGGGGGCGGATAATCAGCCCCAGCATTTT	TRBV19	16	-	-	TRBJ1-5
CASSLKGYLAGSTDTQYF	TGTGCCAGCAGTCTTAAAGGGTACTTAGCGGGCAGCACAGATACGCAGTATTTT	TRBV7-9	18	-	TRBD2	TRBJ2-3
CASSLEGTGSGYTF	TGTGCCAGCAGCTTAGAAGGGACAGGGTCTGGCTACACCTTC	TRBV7-9	14	-	TRBD1	TRBJ1-2
CASSLLAGAQYEQYF	TGTGCCAGCAGCTTACTAGCGGGGGCCCAATACGAGCAGTACTTC	TRBV11-3	15	-	TRBD2	TRBJ2-7
CASSESLDKTAFF	TGCGCCAGCAGTGAGTCCCTCGACAAAACAGCTTTCTTT	TRBV10-1	13	-	-	TRBJ1-1
CASSRQVSNQPQHF	TGTGCCAGCAGTCGGCAGGTTAGCAATCAGCCCCAGCATTTT	TRBV6-1	14	-	-	TRBJ1-5
CASPQGLQSGLEQFF	TGTGCCAGCCCTCAGGGACTTCAGTCGGGTCTAGAGCAGTTCTTC	TRBV27	15	once	-	TRBJ2-1
CASSFGGNNEQFF	TGCGCCAGCAGCTTTGGGGGGAACAATGAGCAGTTCTTC	TRBV5-1	13	-	-	TRBJ2-1
CASSVNGGYTF	TGTGCCAGCAGTGTCAACGGGGGCTACACCTTC	TRBV25-1	11	-	-	TRBJ1-2
CASTAGGFGLYEQYF	TGTGCCAGCACGGCGGGAGGGTTCGGGCTATACGAGCAGTACTTC	TRBV6-5	15	few	TRBD2	TRBJ2-7
CASSLGQNTEAFF	TGTGCCAGCAGCTTAGGACAGAACACTGAAGCTTTCTTT	TRBV7-3	13	-	-	TRBJ1-1
CASRLTSGGTYNEQFF	TGTGCCAGCAGACTGACTAGCGGGGGAACCTACAATGAGCAGTTCTTC	TRBV5-4	16	-	TRBD2	TRBJ2-1
CASSESGLRRSYNEQFF	TGTGCCAGCAGTGAATCGGGGTTGCGAAGATCCTACAATGAGCAGTTCTTC	TRBV2	17	-	-	TRBJ2-1
CASSLDGKDRESYEQYF	TGTGCCAGCAGCTTAGATGGGAAAGACAGGGAATCCTACGAGCAGTACTTC	TRBV7-8	17	-	TRBD1	TRBJ2-7
CASSEGLYEQYF	TGTGCCAGCAGTGAAGGTCTGTACGAGCAGTACTTC	TRBV2	12	-	-	TRBJ2-7
CASSSDRGDQETQYF	TGTGCTAGCAGCTCGGACAGGGGGGACCAAGAGACCCAGTACTTC	TRBV7-7	15	-	TRBD1	TRBJ2-5
CATGPGTDEKLFF	TGTGCCACCGGACCCGGGACAGATGAAAAACTGTTTTTT	TRBV27	13	-	TRBD1	TRBJ1-4
CASSQLTGGNQPQHF	TGTGCCAGTAGTCAACTAACGGGGGGCAATCAGCCCCAGCATTTT	TRBV19	15	-	-	TRBJ1-5
CASSALTSGRIQYNEQFF	TGCGCCAGCAGTGCATTAACTAGCGGGAGGATACAATACAATGAGCAGTTCTTC	TRBV10-2	18	-	TRBD2	TRBJ2-1
CASSFDRHTGELFF	TGTGCCAGCAGCTTCGACAGACACACCGGGGAGCTGTTTTTT	TRBV12-1	14	once	-	TRBJ2-2
CASTLSPSSGANVLTF	TGTGCCAGTACCCTGTCCCCCAGCTCTGGGGCCAACGTCCTGACTTTC	TRBV19	16	-	-	TRBJ2-6
CASSPDRAGNTIYF	TGTGCCAGCAGCCCCGACAGGGCTGGAAACACCATATATTTT	TRBV5-4	14	-	TRBD1	TRBJ1-3